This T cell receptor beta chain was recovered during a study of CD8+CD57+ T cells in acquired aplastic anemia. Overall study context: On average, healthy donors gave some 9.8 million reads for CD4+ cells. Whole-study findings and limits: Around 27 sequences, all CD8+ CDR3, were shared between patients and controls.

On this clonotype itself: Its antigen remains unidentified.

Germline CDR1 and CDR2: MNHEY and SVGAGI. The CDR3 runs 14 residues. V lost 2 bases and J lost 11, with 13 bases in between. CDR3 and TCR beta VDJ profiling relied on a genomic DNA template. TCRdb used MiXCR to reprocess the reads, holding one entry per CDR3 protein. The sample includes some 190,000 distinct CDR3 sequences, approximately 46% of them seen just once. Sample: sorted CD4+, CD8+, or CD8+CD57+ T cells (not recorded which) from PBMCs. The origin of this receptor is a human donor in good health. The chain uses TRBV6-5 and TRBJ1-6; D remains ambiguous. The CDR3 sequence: CASSYDWILAPLHF. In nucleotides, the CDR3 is TGTGCCAGCAGTTACGACTGGATACTCGCACCCCTCCACTTT.